This TCR beta chain was recovered during a study of T cells in localized non-small cell lung cancer. Generated by immunoSEQ multiplex PCR, the TCRdb table keeps only in-frame clones and is missing some. The sample shows over 55,000 clones, roughly nine tenths of them seen only once. Note on this clone: Its matching antigen is unknown.

Study-level findings and limits: In the blood, greater T cell density corresponded to longer overall survival. Without multi-region sequencing, intratumor heterogeneity could not be excluded. Uninvolved neighboring lung showed the greatest T cell clonality, exceeding tumor. When the top 100 tumor clones were examined, a median roughly 62 of them also appeared in the adjacent lung, which was paired and uninvolved.

This clonotype was sampled from a woman aged 40 to 75 with stage I lung adenocarcinoma. Sequencing used peripheral blood, obtained before any cancer treatment.

The CDR3 DNA reads as TGTGCCAGCAGTCGACTAGCGGGGAGAGAGACCCAGTACTTC. Its translation: CASSRLAGRETQYF. The V and J genes are TRBV6-1 and TRBJ2-5, with 11 bases matching TRBD2. The junction had 3 bases not matched to a gene; V was cut back by 5 bases and J by 4 bases. The CDR3 is made up of 14 amino acids. Germline assignment: CDR1 MNHNS and CDR2 SASEGT.